Listed here are 26 T cell receptor beta chains from one sample, sequenced in a study of response to subunit inactivated influenza vaccine. MiXCR was run by TCRdb on the RT-PCR reads, yielding one entry per CDR3 protein. Of 860,000 or so distinct CDR3 sequences in the sample, 21% are singletons; the top ten hold roughly 10%. The starting material was PBMCs from blood, obtained more than 4 days after vaccination. The receptor set was obtained from a man aged 50 to 60 who received an inactivated influenza vaccine.

The genes are TRBV20-1 and TRBJ2-3; TRBD2 aligns across 7 bases. Germline CDR1 and CDR2: DFQATT and SNEGSKA (reference sequence). The junction had 9 bases not matched to a gene; V was cut back by 5 bases and J by 4 bases. This CDR3 spans 14 amino acids. The CDR3 DNA sequence: TGCAGTGCTGACCGGAGCGGGAAGGCAGATACGCAGTATTTT. Its protein is CSADRSGKADTQYF.

The chain employs TRBV3-1 and TRBJ2-1, with 13 bases fitting TRBD2. This CDR3 has 16 residues. V lost 1 base and J lost 8; bases outside the gene matches: 5. CDR1 is LGHDT and CDR2 is YNNKEL in the germline V gene (reference sequence). The CDR3 spells CASSQAELAGGDEQFF. As DNA, the CDR3 is TGTGCCAGCAGCCAAGCCGAACTAGCGGGAGGGGATGAGCAGTTCTTC.

This chain joins TRBV7-8 and TRBJ1-4; D perhaps matches TRBD1 (5 bases). V gave up 3 bases and J gave up 13 bases, with 18 bases separating them. The CDR3 loop spans 14 amino acids. Germline CDR1 reads SGHVS; CDR2 reads FQNEAQ. The CDR3 is CASSFVSSGHLLFF. The DNA for the CDR3 is TGTGCCAGCAGCTTTGTAAGCTCCGGACATTTACTGTTTTTT.

This clonotype turned up a few times. V gene TRBV7-8 combines with J gene TRBJ1-6; D is unclear. There are 15 residues in the CDR3. CDR1 is SGHVS, CDR2 FQNEAQ, per germline. V was shortened by 5 bases and J by 0 bases, with 8 bases between the two germline ends. The CDR3 coding sequence is TGTGCCAGCAGCGACGGTAGCTCCTATAATTCACCCCTCCACTTT. Its translation: CASSDGSSYNSPLHF.

In regard to this clonotype: A read error may produce the germline difference seen at one junction end. This rearrangement joins TRBV29-1 to TRBJ2-1, with 9 bases fitting TRBD2. The CDR3 runs 16 residues. Germline values: CDR1 SQVTM, CDR2 ANQGSEA. CDR3 nucleotides: TGCAGCGTTGAAGATCGCGGGACTAGCTCCGACAATGAGCAGTTCTTC. It encodes CSVEDRGTSSDNEQFF.

The CDR3 DNA reads as TGTGCCAGCAGTCTCTATGGGACGTATAACACTGAAGCTTTCTTT. Its translation: CASSLYGTYNTEAFF. This rearrangement joins TRBV6-1 to TRBJ1-1; D might be TRBD1 (5 bases). The germline gives CDR1 MNHNS, CDR2 SASEGT. CDR3 size: 15 residues. Trimming removed 5 bases from V and 2 bases from J, with 15 bases in between.

The rearrangement uses TRBV11-2 and TRBJ2-1; 16 bases line up with TRBD2. The CDR3 extends over 20 amino acids. Germline CDR1 and CDR2: SGHAT and FQNNGV. V lost 0 bases, J lost 8 bases, and 13 bases stayed unmatched. The CDR3 nucleotides read TGTGCCAGCAGCTTAGACCGAGGGACTAGCGGGAGGGCCCTAGACTATGAGCAGTTCTTC. It encodes CASSLDRGTSGRALDYEQFF.

Of note for this clonotype: A read error may produce the germline difference seen at one junction end. V usage is TRBV6-1 and J usage is TRBJ2-7; no firm D call. This CDR3 has 14 residues. Germline-derived CDR1 and CDR2 are MNHNS and SASEGT. The CDR3 protein is CASSLGPFSHEQYF. CDR3 nucleotide sequence: TGTGCCAGCAGCCTCGGGCCATTCTCCCACGAGCAGTACTTC.

This clonotype was found a few times. The chain is built from TRBV27 and TRBJ2-3, with TRBD2 as a possible D gene (6 bases). CDR1 is MNHEY and CDR2 is SMNVEV in the germline V gene (reference sequence). CDR3 length: 15 residues. V shed 3 bases and J shed 4 bases, with 14 bases lying between them. CDR3 loop: CASSFKAGGSDTQYF. The CDR3 region has the DNA TGTGCCAGCAGTTTTAAGGCAGGAGGGTCAGATACGCAGTATTTT.

This clonotype showed up just a few times. J is TRBJ2-2 and V is TRBV6-2 or TRBV6-3; 9 bases match TRBD1. CDR1 is MNHEY and CDR2 is SVGEGT in the germline V gene. CDR3 length equals 17 residues. V was pared by 6 bases and J by 5 bases, with 13 bases of the junction left unmatched. CDR3 nucleotide sequence: TGTGCCAGCAGCCCATACTCCGGGACAGGGCGAACCGGGGAGCTGTTTTTT. Amino acids: CASSPYSGTGRTGELFF.

There are many counts of this clonotype. One end of the junction fails to match germline, which may point to a read error. The chain's CDR3 is CASSFLTGAFF. For the CDR3, the DNA is TGTGCCAGCAGTTTCTTAACTGGAGCTTTCTTT. The V and J genes are TRBV28 and TRBJ1-1; no definite D call. This CDR3 comprises 11 residues. CDR1 MDHEN and CDR2 SYDVKM come from the germline V gene.

The chain is built from TRBV27 and TRBJ2-1, with 11 positions matching TRBD2. Germline lookup yields CDR1 MNHEY and CDR2 SMNVEV (reference sequence). V gave up 3 bases and J gave up 0 bases; unmatched junction bases: 1. The CDR3 has 16 amino acids. The CDR3 DNA follows: TGTGCCAGCAGTTTTAGCGGGAGGGCCTCCTACAATGAGCAGTTCTTC. Translation gives CASSFSGRASYNEQFF.

This clonotype was counted a few times. The chain links TRBV6-2 or TRBV6-3 to TRBJ2-7, with D uncertain. CDR1 is MNHEY and CDR2 is SVGEGT in the germline V gene. The CDR3 spans 17 residues. V lost 4 bases and J 2 bases, leaving 21 bases between the germline ends. CDR3 residues: CASSSQWPDPDTYEQYF. In DNA, the CDR3 is TGTGCCAGCAGTTCCCAATGGCCAGACCCTGATACCTACGAGCAGTACTTC.

J is TRBJ2-3 and V is TRBV4-3; 8 bases are shared with TRBD1. The CDR3 runs 14 residues. Germline CDR1 LGHNA, CDR2 YSLEER. The V and J ends lost 0 bases and 8 bases, in that order; junction bases with no gene match: 4. CDR3 protein: CASSQDQGAGTQYF. CDR3 DNA: TGCGCCAGCAGCCAAGATCAGGGGGCCGGTACGCAGTATTTT.

Many counts were recorded for this clonotype. The chain joins TRBV6-1 to TRBJ2-2, with 7 bases that match TRBD1. The germline gives CDR1 MNHNS, CDR2 SASEGT. The CDR3 consists of 16 residues. The V gene end was trimmed by 7 bases and the J gene end by 1 base; junction bases not matched to a gene: 9. In DNA, the CDR3 is TGTGCCAGCACCCTTCTGTGGACAGGGAACACCGGGGAGCTGTTTTTT. Residues: CASTLLWTGNTGELFF.

The chain carries TRBV28 and TRBJ2-5; D unresolved. The germline V gene encodes CDR1 MDHEN and CDR2 SYDVKM. CDR3 length: 11 residues. V lost 7 bases, J lost 5 bases, and 8 bases lay in between. The CDR3: CASTLPETQYF. In nucleotides, the CDR3 is TGTGCCAGCACCCTTCCGGAGACCCAGTACTTC.

This clonotype was observed at least ten times. The junction shows a germline mismatch at one end, possibly a read error. The V and J genes are TRBV5-1 and TRBJ2-7, with 8 bases lining up with TRBD2. Per the germline V gene, CDR1 is SGHRS and CDR2 is YFSETQ. The CDR3 runs to 14 residues. The CDR3: CASSLTGTSYEQYF. The DNA of the CDR3 is TGTGCCAGCAGCTTGACCGGGACTAGCTACGAGCAGTACTTC.

The chain employs TRBV6-2 or TRBV6-3 and TRBJ2-1; D may correspond to TRBD1 or TRBD2 (5 bases each). Germline-derived CDR1 and CDR2 are MNHEY and SVGEGT. Trimming shortened V by 5 bases and J by 6 bases, and 11 bases separated the two germline ends. The CDR3 runs 13 residues. DNA of the CDR3: TGTGCCAGCAGTGGGGACCAGAGCAATGAGCAGTTCTTC. Translated: CASSGDQSNEQFF.

The gene calls are TRBV4-2 and TRBJ2-1; TRBD2 is a possible D gene (5 bases). This CDR3 has 15 residues. Germline V gene data show CDR1 as LGHNA and CDR2 as YNFKEQ. Trimming removed 4 bases from V and 0 bases from J, with 10 bases in between. The CDR3 reads CASSRLGSSYNEQFF. CDR3 coding DNA: TGTGCCAGCAGCCGTCTTGGGAGCTCCTACAATGAGCAGTTCTTC.

The chain is built from TRBV20-1 and TRBJ2-1, with a possible D match to TRBD2 (6 bases). Germline CDR1 reads DFQATT; CDR2 reads SNEGSKA (reference sequence). This CDR3 spans 14 amino acids. V was pared by 0 bases and J by 8 bases, with 14 bases between. CDR3 region: CSARDRRLGDEQFF. The CDR3 nucleotides are TGCAGTGCTAGAGATCGACGACTAGGGGATGAGCAGTTCTTC.

The chain is built from TRBV12-3 or TRBV12-4 and TRBJ1-1; no clear D gene. CDR3 size: 13 residues. Trimming pared 3 bases from V and 4 bases from J, leaving 9 bases between. The CDR3 nucleotides are TGTGCCAGCAGTTTCCGAAAAGGCACTGAAGCTTTCTTT. It encodes CASSFRKGTEAFF.

The V gene is TRBV9, the J gene TRBJ1-1, with 7 bases aligning to TRBD1. Germline V CDR1 and CDR2: SGDLS, YYNGEE. CDR3 length: 15 amino acids. With 0 bases clipped from V and 8 bases from J, the junction kept 10 bases outside the gene matches. CDR3 bases: TGTGCCAGCAGCGTAGATGGGGGATCGGACAGGGAAGCTTTCTTT. It codes for CASSVDGGSDREAFF.

This clonotype was detected only a few times. The rearrangement uses TRBV28 and TRBJ2-5; D possibly corresponds to TRBD2 (6 bases). Germline-derived CDR1 and CDR2 are MDHEN and SYDVKM. Trimming took 0 bases from V and 3 from J, leaving 17 bases between them. The CDR3 length is 17 residues. The CDR3 coding sequence is TGTGCCAGCAGTTTATGGCCCCGAGGAGGGACGAAAGAGACCCAGTACTTC. Protein sequence: CASSLWPRGGTKETQYF.

This clonotype was detected only a few times. The J gene is TRBJ1-2, the V gene TRBV2, with 10 nucleotides matching TRBD1. This CDR3 comprises 16 residues. The V gene's germline CDR1 is SNHLY and CDR2 FYNNEI. V gave up 2 bases and J gave up 4 bases; unmatched junction bases: 7. The CDR3 loop reads CASSEMRQGASYGYTF. The CDR3 coding sequence is TGTGCCAGCAGTGAAATGAGACAGGGGGCAAGCTATGGCTACACCTTC.

V is TRBV15 and J is TRBJ2-5; a possible D gene is TRBD2 (6 bases). V was trimmed by 0 bases and J by 1 base, leaving 12 bases between them. This CDR3 spans 16 amino acids. In germline, CDR1 is LNHNV, CDR2 YYDKDF (reference sequence). The CDR3: CATSRELAVGQETQYF. Written as DNA, the CDR3 is TGTGCCACCAGCAGAGAACTAGCCGTCGGCCAAGAGACCCAGTACTTC.

This rearrangement joins TRBV2 to TRBJ1-5; D gene ambiguous. CDR1 is SNHLY and CDR2 is FYNNEI in the germline V gene. The CDR3 loop spans 16 amino acids. V lost 3 bases, J lost 2 bases, and 14 bases lay in between. CDR3 sequence (DNA): TGTGCCAGCAGTGAGTGGTTGGTAGGCGGCAATCAGCCCCAGCATTTT. Its translation: CASSEWLVGGNQPQHF.